A selection of T cell receptor beta chains follows, all from one sample in a study of T cells in Graves' hyperthyroidism and ophthalmopathy. TCRdb fed the multiplex PCR reads into MiXCR, producing one record per CDR3 protein. The sample has around 600,000 distinct CDR3 sequences, about 14% seen once. Specimen: blood. These TCRs come from a woman aged 45-65 years with Graves' ophthalmopathy. Each CDR3 is given with its conserved first and last residue. A D gene is named only where the DNA matches it firmly. The listing skips clone size in some rows; elsewhere it reads once, few, many or a size class.

d_call clone_size j_call v_call cdr3_nt cdr3_aa
- many TRBJ1-1 TRBV20-1 TGCAGTGCTAGAGAGGGGGTCACTGAAGCTTTCTTT CSAREGVTEAFF
- - TRBJ2-7 TRBV19 TGTGCCAGTAGTATAGATCCCGCCTACGAGCAGTACTTC CASSIDPAYEQYF
- - TRBJ2-2 TRBV9 TGTGCCAGCAGCGTAGGGATGAGCTCTGGGGAGCTGTTTTTT CASSVGMSSGELFF
- few TRBJ2-7 TRBV3-1 TGTGCCAGCAGCCCCACGGCGGAAGTATTTTACGAGCAGTACTTC CASSPTAEVFYEQYF
TRBD1 few TRBJ2-1 TRBV5-1 TGCGCCAGCAGCTTGAGTCGGACAGGAAACCTGTTCTTC CASSLSRTGNLFF
- - TRBJ1-2 TRBV11-2 TGTGCCAGCAGCTTAGCAGCAGGGCCCATTACTAACTATGGCTACACCTTC CASSLAAGPITNYGYTF
- many TRBJ2-3 TRBV28 TGTGCCAGCATCAACATGGGGCGGGGCACAGATACGCAGTATTTT CASINMGRGTDTQYF
- - TRBJ1-1 TRBV5-1 TGCGCCAGCAGTATAATAACGGAGAACACTGAAGCTTTCTTT CASSIITENTEAFF
- - TRBJ2-1 TRBV27 TGTGCCAGCAGGCCGGGACTTACGTACAATGAGCAGTTCTTC CASRPGLTYNEQFF
TRBD2 few TRBJ2-5 TRBV12-5 TGTGCTAGTGGTTGGAGAGCGGGAGACCAAGAGACCCAGTACTTC CASGWRAGDQETQYF
- many TRBJ1-1 TRBV5-1 TGCGCCAGCAGCTTGACAGAAGAATGGCCGGTGAACACTGAAGCTTTCTTT CASSLTEEWPVNTEAFF
- many TRBJ1-1 TRBV6-1 TGTGCCAGCCACGGCGGAAGCACTGAAGCTTTCTTT CASHGGSTEAFF
TRBD2 - TRBJ2-1 TRBV20-1 TGCAGTGCTAGAGCATACGACAGGGAGTCTAGCGGGACCAGCTCCTACAATGAGCAGTTCTTC CSARAYDRESSGTSSYNEQFF
- - TRBJ2-2 TRBV27 TGTGCCAGCAGTTTCAGGGCGGGCCTACTAATCAACACCGGGGAGCTGTTTTTT CASSFRAGLLINTGELFF
- few TRBJ2-3 TRBV4-1 TGCGCCAGCAGCCAATCGCCAGGTTCAGATACGCAGTATTTT CASSQSPGSDTQYF
TRBD2 few TRBJ2-1 TRBV6-1 TGTGCCAGCAGTGATTGGACTAGCGGGAGTCCTGAGCAGTTCTTC CASSDWTSGSPEQFF
- many TRBJ2-7 TRBV20-1 TGCAGTGCTAGAGGACCGGGGGCTTACGAGCAGTACTTC CSARGPGAYEQYF
- once TRBJ1-5 TRBV24-1 TGTGCCACCAGTGATAAATATCTTAAGCCCCAGCATTTT CATSDKYLKPQHF
- many TRBJ1-2 TRBV27 TGTGCCAGCAGTTTCGGCAGAGCCTATGGCTACACCTTC CASSFGRAYGYTF
- many TRBJ2-7 TRBV11-3 TGTGCCAGCAGCCGAGTGGACTACGAGCAGTACTTC CASSRVDYEQYF
TRBD1 - TRBJ2-4 TRBV9 TGTGCCAGCAGCGAGACAGGGGGCTTTGCCAAAAACATTCAGTACTTC CASSETGGFAKNIQYF
- - TRBJ2-4 TRBV7-2 TGTGCCAGCAGCTTAGTGTCAGGGGGGGCCAAAAACATTCAGTACTTC CASSLVSGGAKNIQYF
TRBD2 few TRBJ2-3 TRBV5-1 TGCGCCAGCAGCTTGGCGGCGGGAGGGCCAGATGCGCAGTATTTT CASSLAAGGPDAQYF
- many TRBJ2-7 TRBV12-3/TRBV12-4 TGTGCCAGCAGTTTAATTAGTAGGGGGTTCCCCTACGAGCAGTACTTC CASSLISRGFPYEQYF
TRBD2 few TRBJ2-1 TRBV5-1 TGCGCCAGCAGCTTGGACGGGGGGGGGGGAGAGCAGTTCTTC CASSLDGGGGEQFF
- many TRBJ2-7 TRBV20-1 TGCAGTGCTAATAAACCGGGACAAGGCAACGAGCAGTACTTC CSANKPGQGNEQYF
- - TRBJ2-2 TRBV2 TGTGCCAGCAGTGTAGTGTCTAGCACCAGGGAGCTGTTTTTT CASSVVSSTRELFF
- many TRBJ2-7 TRBV7-2 TGTGCCAGCAGCTTAGTGGGACAAACCTACGAGCAGTACTTC CASSLVGQTYEQYF
TRBD2 many TRBJ2-1 TRBV28 TGTGCCAGCAGTAAGCTAGCGGGAATGGTTGAGCAGTTCTTC CASSKLAGMVEQFF
TRBD2 many TRBJ2-5 TRBV7-9 TGTGCCAGCAGGCCTCTAGCGGGACGGAAGACCCAGTACTTC CASRPLAGRKTQYF
TRBD1 few TRBJ1-2 TRBV10-3 TGTGCCATCAGATGGGACAGGGAAAACTATGGCTACACCTTC CAIRWDRENYGYTF
- many TRBJ2-7 TRBV18 TGTGCCAGCTCACCTTCCCGGACCTACGAGCAGTACTTC CASSPSRTYEQYF
TRBD2 many TRBJ2-3 TRBV11-2 TGTGCCAGCAGCTTAGAATCCGTAGCGGGAGGGCCTTATACGCAGTATTTT CASSLESVAGGPYTQYF
TRBD2 many TRBJ2-7 TRBV19 TGTGCCAGTAGTATAGCGGGAGGTGAAGAGCAGTACTTC CASSIAGGEEQYF
TRBD1 few TRBJ2-7 TRBV15 TGTGCCACCAGCAGAGAGACAGGGGGCAGCTCCTACGAGCAGTACTTC CATSRETGGSSYEQYF
- many TRBJ1-5 TRBV7-3 TGTGCCAGCAGCTTAATCGATACGGGCAATCAGCCCCAGCATTTT CASSLIDTGNQPQHF
- few TRBJ2-5 TRBV15 TGTGCCACCAACGACGGGTCGCCCGGCCCCCCATCCAAAGAGACCCAGTACTTC CATNDGSPGPPSKETQYF
TRBD1 many TRBJ1-6 TRBV18 TGTGCCAGCTCGCCAACCGGGACAGCAATGGGTTCACCCCTCCACTTT CASSPTGTAMGSPLHF
- many TRBJ1-2 TRBV9 TGTGCCAGCAGCGTAACTGGGGCTGGCTACACCTTC CASSVTGAGYTF
TRBD1 many TRBJ1-6 TRBV7-2 TGTGCCAGCACCCAGACAGGGGGTAATTCACCCCTCCACTTT CASTQTGGNSPLHF
TRBD2 - TRBJ2-7 TRBV19 TGTGCCAGTAGTATATCTAGCGGATACGAGCAGTACTTC CASSISSGYEQYF
- few TRBJ1-2 TRBV19 TGTGCCAGTAGTCCTAAGTTTGGTCGAAATGGCGGCTACACCTTC CASSPKFGRNGGYTF
TRBD2 - TRBJ2-1 TRBV9 TGTGCCAGCAGCGTAGATTGGGCTAGCGGGACCTCCGAGCAGTTCTTC CASSVDWASGTSEQFF
- many TRBJ2-6 TRBV28 TGTGCCAGCAGTTTTCAGGGAAGAGGATCTGGGGCCAACGTCCTGACTTTC CASSFQGRGSGANVLTF
- few TRBJ1-3 TRBV12-3/TRBV12-4 TGTGCCAGCAGTGCAGGGACCGGAAACACCATATATTTT CASSAGTGNTIYF
- many TRBJ2-5 TRBV28 TGTGCCAGCAGTTTGAGCTTGGCAGAGGCCTCTCAAGAGACCCAGTACTTC CASSLSLAEASQETQYF
TRBD2 many TRBJ2-3 TRBV28 TGTGCCAGCCAGGATGGGACTAGCGGACGCACAGATACGCAGTATTTT CASQDGTSGRTDTQYF
- - TRBJ2-7 TRBV28 TGTGCCAGCAGTCTAGGACAGAGTTACTACGAGCAGTACTTC CASSLGQSYYEQYF
- - TRBJ2-5 TRBV9 TGTGCCAGCAGCGTAGGACAGTTAGAGACCCAGTACTTC CASSVGQLETQYF
- - TRBJ1-5 TRBV15 TGTGCCACCAGCAGAGATGGAGGGGACCAGCCCCAGCATTTT CATSRDGGDQPQHF
- few TRBJ2-5 TRBV29-1 TGCAGCGTGGGAATCGGGCAGACCCAGTACTTC CSVGIGQTQYF
- - TRBJ2-7 TRBV19 TGTGCCAGTAGTATTGGGGGGGCCGGCTACGAGCAGTACTTC CASSIGGAGYEQYF
- few TRBJ1-3 TRBV20-1 TGCAGTGCTAGAGATCGGGGGCGCGGAAACACCATATATTTT CSARDRGRGNTIYF
- many TRBJ2-2 TRBV6-4 TGTGCCAGAGACTGGGGGACCTTTTCCCCACCCGGGGAGCTGTTTTTT CARDWGTFSPPGELFF
TRBD2 many TRBJ2-5 TRBV7-2 TGTGCCAGCAGCTTAGCCCCCCTACTAGCGGGAGGTCGAGGGGGCCAAGAGACCCAGTACTTC CASSLAPLLAGGRGGQETQYF
- few TRBJ1-2 TRBV19 TGTGCCAGTACCAAAGAGGGACGACTAAGCTACTATGGCTACACCTTC CASTKEGRLSYYGYTF
- many TRBJ2-7 TRBV12-3/TRBV12-4 TGTGCCAGCAGCCCCCGCGGACAGTCCTACGAGCAGTACTTC CASSPRGQSYEQYF
TRBD2 many TRBJ2-2 TRBV3-1 TGTGCCAGCAGCCCCCAGCGGGGGAACACCGGGGAGCTGTTTTTT CASSPQRGNTGELFF
- many TRBJ2-1 TRBV6-2/TRBV6-3 TGTGCCAGCAGTATCCGCCCGGGTCAGTCGAATGAGCAGTTCTTC CASSIRPGQSNEQFF